This T cell receptor beta chain was sequenced in a study of CD8 T cells in Susac syndrome. TCR beta was sequenced from blood CD8+ and CD4+ T cells. When the RNA was reverse transcribed, random hexamers were used with an input of roughly 0.5 to 1 ug. Each CDR3 protein gets one entry after TCRdb re-called the immunoSEQ multiplex PCR reads with MiXCR. Of 150,000 to 200,000 distinct CDR3 sequences in the sample, about 95% are singletons; the top ten hold approximately 0.1%. The CDR3 length is 15 residues. The ends lost 1 base at V and 5 bases at J; junction bases unmatched: 7. Germline assignment: CDR1 LGHDT and CDR2 YNNKEL (reference sequence).

The chain carries TRBV3-1 and TRBJ2-7, with TRBD2 matching over 8 bases. The clonotype originates from a human donor in good health. What was sequenced was CD4+ T cells from PBMCs. The CDR3 coding sequence is TGTGCCAGCAGCCAAGGGGGCCAGCGGGGGCACGAGCAGTACTTC. It yields the protein CASSQGGQRGHEQYF.